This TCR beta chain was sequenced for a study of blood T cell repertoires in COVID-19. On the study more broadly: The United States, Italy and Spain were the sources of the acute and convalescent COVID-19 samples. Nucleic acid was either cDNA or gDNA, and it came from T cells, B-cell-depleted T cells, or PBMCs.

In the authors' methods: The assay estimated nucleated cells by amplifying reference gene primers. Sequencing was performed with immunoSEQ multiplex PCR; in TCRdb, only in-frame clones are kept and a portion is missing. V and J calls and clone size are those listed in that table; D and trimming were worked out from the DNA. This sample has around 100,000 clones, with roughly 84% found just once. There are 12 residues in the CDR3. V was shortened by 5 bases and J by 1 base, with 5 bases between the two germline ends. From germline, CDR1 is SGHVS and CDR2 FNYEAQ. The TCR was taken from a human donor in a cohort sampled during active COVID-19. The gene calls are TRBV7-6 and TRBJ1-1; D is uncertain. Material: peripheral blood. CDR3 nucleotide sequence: TGTGCCAGCAGCCCAAAGAACACTGAAGCTTTCTTT. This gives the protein CASSPKNTEAFF.